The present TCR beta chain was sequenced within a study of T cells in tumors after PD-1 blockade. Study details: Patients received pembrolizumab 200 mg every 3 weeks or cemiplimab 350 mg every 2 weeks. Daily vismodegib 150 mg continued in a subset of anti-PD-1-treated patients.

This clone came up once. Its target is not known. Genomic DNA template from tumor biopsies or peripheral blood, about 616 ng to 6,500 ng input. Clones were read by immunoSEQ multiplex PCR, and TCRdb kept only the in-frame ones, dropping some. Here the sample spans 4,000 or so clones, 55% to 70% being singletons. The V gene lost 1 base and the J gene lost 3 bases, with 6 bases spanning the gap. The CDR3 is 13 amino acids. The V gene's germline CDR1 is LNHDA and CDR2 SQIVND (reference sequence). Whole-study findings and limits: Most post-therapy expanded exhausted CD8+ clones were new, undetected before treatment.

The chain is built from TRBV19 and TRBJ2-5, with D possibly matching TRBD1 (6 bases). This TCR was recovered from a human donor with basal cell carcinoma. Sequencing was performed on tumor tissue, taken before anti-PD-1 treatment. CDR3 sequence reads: CASSIGQEETQYF. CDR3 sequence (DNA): TGTGCCAGTAGTATAGGACAGGAAGAGACCCAGTACTTC.